This TCR beta chain was observed in a study of cytomegalovirus exposure and HLA in healthy donors (dated by TCRdb to about 2017). For the study in its entirety: An earlier analysis of more than 550 of the donors reported about 280 Gb of sequence data and 95 million to 120 million unique TCR beta sequences obtained from about 200 million T cells. An early release covering around 630 HLA-typed donors comprised about 320 gigabases of sequencing data and around 85 million unique TCR sequences. Of the roughly 410 genotyped donors, approximately 81% were placed in the genetic ancestry cluster associated with self-reported Caucasian donors. The aim of the study was to test whether cataloging public T cell receptors could identify signatures of past pathogen exposure. The T cell repertoires of 666 subjects were profiled by immunosequencing and related to cytomegalovirus serostatus. In addition to the first cohort of 666 subjects, a separate validation cohort of 100 to 150 different subjects was used. High-throughput TCR immunosequencing, statistical association of individual TCRs with disease status, and machine learning were combined to predict cytomegalovirus infection status. To study patterns of TCR occurrence, a later analysis re-analyzed previously published TCR beta repertoires from 550 to 800 donors and added high-resolution HLA genotyping. Rather than using new phenotypic data, the later analysis identified candidate immune exposures from TCR beta sequences and from how often those sequences occurred across donors. An earlier analysis of several hundred of the donors applied high-throughput TCR beta sequencing to assess whether each TCR beta V gene segment acted as functional or pseudogenic. Alongside the repertoire data, information on donor age, sex, ethnicity and CMV serostatus was compiled. A later genetic analysis used genome-wide SNP genotypes for about 65% of the roughly 700 donors, treating that subset as a discovery cohort. All discovery cohort repertoires had been generated on a single sequencing platform. Both class I and class II loci were covered by HLA typing, at four-digit resolution. Typing coverage varied by locus: roughly 620-640 donors for A, B, C, DRB1 and DQB1; approximately 560 for DQA1; 606 for DPA1; some 470 for DPB1. Roughly 5 DR-DQ haplotypes were handled as single units for association and clustering, since linkage in the cohort was strong. Among a few hundred genotyped donors of the cohort, an average of roughly 240,000 unique TCR beta nucleotide sequences were sequenced per donor, 15% to 20% of them non-productive. General conclusions and limits of the study: Most TCR sequences were observed very rarely across donors, whereas some public TCRs were present in many individuals. A few of the identified cytomegalovirus-associated TCR beta chains were confirmed in vitro to be specific for cytomegalovirus antigens. The authors suggested that the approach could potentially be generalized to other disease states and immunological phenotypes. Sequencing depth was assumed to be roughly uniform across donors in the presence/absence analyses, though that assumption may not hold. A further reported finding was that TCR beta sequences accurately predicted the HLA-A and HLA-B alleles for most subjects in the first cohort. A total of fewer than 200 TCR beta chains were listed by the study as associated with cytomegalovirus. Linkage disequilibrium might explain the correlated functional status among segregating V segments, but an unknown experimental factor could not be ruled out. Because counts were too low, 15 to 20 rarely observed V segments, including chromosome 9 orphons, were excluded from the earlier analysis of 587 of the donors. In both the original and validation cohorts, the classifier was reported to diagnose cytomegalovirus status with high specificity and sensitivity. A cluster of highly shared sequence variants was judged likely to represent a technical artifact of the sequencing pipeline. In a later analysis, HLA-associated TCR beta chains showed more clonal expansion and lower generation probabilities than non-associated chains that were equally common. In a later genetic analysis, a missense DCLRE1C variant was associated with V-gene and J-gene trimming of TCR beta chains, and the association was replicated in an independent cohort. The only immune exposure information available for the cohort was CMV serostatus. HLA typing was unavailable for some donors at each locus, so association tests used only the typed subset. Only TCR beta chains were sequenced in this cohort, and the absence of alpha or paired-chain data limited detectable features. When HLA alleles, especially DR and DQ, strongly co-occurred, TCR associations were difficult to assign to individual alleles. Several of the top co-occurrence clusters appeared to be linked to parvovirus B19, influenza, CMV and Epstein-Barr virus, according to a later analysis. Some IMGT-functional V segments, including TRBV6-2 and TRBV6-3, could not be distinguished by the 87-base-pair reads and were therefore excluded. A later analysis found that TCR association rates varied across HLA loci, with DRB1 alleles showing the most associated TCRs and HLA-C alleles the fewest. A later analysis found that most CMV-associated TCR beta chains appeared HLA-restricted, with HLA associations seemingly driven largely by CMV exposure. A later analysis associated approximately 17,000 TCR beta sequences with specific HLA alleles at a false discovery rate of 0.05. An earlier analysis of approximately 600 of the donors showed that most TCR beta V segments appeared in productive rearrangements either about 90% or about 30% of the time, which broadly matched IMGT annotations. A later genetic analysis reported fewer N-insertions in productive TCRs among donors in an Asian-associated ancestry cluster than the approximately 700-donor mean.

CDR1 and CDR2 (SGHRS, YFSETQ) derive from the germline V gene. A distance of 10 bases separates the germline ends of V and J, which lose 3 bases and 6 bases respectively. The CDR3 holds 13 amino acids from the cysteine to the phenylalanine. Of all the DNA, just the CDR3 is kept, 39 bases in frame from base 1. In total, over 600 healthy bone marrow donors made up the cohort. All cohort members were sampled while nominally healthy, although unrecorded immune exposures were likely present. The donor was CMV seronegative and was included in the group of about 350 seronegative cohort members. Each donor provided a peripheral blood sample, and peripheral blood mononuclear cells were used for TCR beta sequencing. The Qiagen DNeasy Blood Extraction Kit was used to extract genomic DNA from the blood cell samples. Libraries were prepared through the immunoSEQ multiplex PCR assay. For the multiplex PCR, a mixture combining 60 forward primers for TCR Vbeta segments and 13 reverse primers for TCR Jbeta segments was used. Amplification of the CDR3 region of rearranged TCR beta genes was performed with a multiplex PCR assay on genomic DNA. On the Illumina HiSeq System, the amplified TCR beta libraries were sequenced as 87-base-pair reads. The paper's processing steps were these. A later analysis counted tens of millions of unique TCR beta chains across the 666 repertoires, and around 9.9 million of these chains were shared by at least two donors. To remove PCR and sequencing errors, raw reads were error-corrected and collapsed into unique sequences using a nearest-neighbor algorithm that merged closely related sequences. CDR3 sequences were aligned to IMGT reference sequences to assign V, D and J gene segments. Each retained sequence needed at least a six-nucleotide match to both a V gene segment and a J gene segment. Rearrangements were classified as productive when the CDR3 lacked stop codons and remained in frame with V and J, and all other rearrangements were classified as non-productive. Following IMGT convention, CDR3 was defined as the stretch from the second conserved V-encoded cysteine to the conserved J-encoded phenylalanine. The earlier analysis of around 640 of the donors excluded sequences that lacked an unambiguous match to a single V gene segment. In an earlier analysis of more than 500 of the donors, a V segment was called functional when productive rearrangements were above 56.7%, and segregating when the standard deviation between donors exceeded 5%. A statistical classification framework was built for diagnosing cytomegalovirus status from the catalog of TCR beta chain sequences. A later analysis assigned V and J genes by comparing TCR nucleotide sequences with IMGT/GENE-DB human TR gene sequences. The TCRdist pipeline was used in a later analysis to assign CDR3 sequences and most-parsimonious VDJ recombination scenarios. A later analysis defined each TCR beta chain by its CDR3 amino acid sequence plus V-gene family, and excluded reads lacking a unique V-gene family. To address suspected cross-contamination and a sequencing artifact, a later analysis removed roughly 640 highly shared, low-generation-probability nucleotide sequences. A later analysis calculated a clonal expansion index for each public chain from normalized within-repertoire ranks of inferred template counts. In a later analysis, generation probabilities were computed using a VDJ recombination model fitted to out-of-frame rearrangements, and the results were checked against IGoR. In a later analysis, TCR-TCR, TCR-HLA and TCR-CMV co-occurrence was scored with hypergeometric tests, and a repertoire-size bias correction was applied to TCR pairs. To estimate false discovery rates, a later analysis permuted the HLA or CMV assignments 20 times. In a later analysis, co-occurring TCRs were grouped with DBSCAN, and TCRdist sequence similarity was added when clustering was performed within HLA-allele-positive subsets. For co-occurrence clustering, repertoires with fewer than 30,000 or more than 120,000 public chains were excluded, along with roughly 5 repertoires with anomalous nucleotide sharing. TCRdb provides this immuneACCESS table in a form limited to in-frame rearrangements. Some clones are lacking; in checked studies, under half of them reflect an unresolved V gene, and why the rest are absent is not known. V and J calls and clone size are copied from that table; D and trimming were computed from the DNA. Present in this sample are about 98,000 clones, 70% of which were seen just once. The ten largest clones capture under 2.5% of the sample.

Points on this clone: Which antigen it targets is not known. Base quality data are lacking; no much larger clone is found one base away.

The TCR was taken from a man aged 50 to 59 in good health and CMV-seronegative. The V and J genes are TRBV5-1 and TRBJ2-1; tentative D gene TRBD2, with 5 bases matching. Sequenced sample: PBMCs. The DNA reads as follows: TGCGCCAGCAGCTCCGGGAATAGCAATGAGCAGTTCTTC. This codes for CASSSGNSNEQFF.